The clone carrying this TCR beta chain was counted many times. Antigen specificity is unknown. The sample originates from a study of T cell responses to AZD1222 COVID-19 vaccine. Study summary: Second-dose groups at about 4 or about 12 weeks were pooled.

Produced via immunoSEQ multiplex PCR; TCRdb's table is partial and in-frame only. Among 74,000 or so clones, 84% were seen once, and the ten largest hold approximately 22%. Germline CDR1 MNHEY, CDR2 SMNVEV (reference sequence). The CDR3 has 16 amino acids. After removal of 5 bases from V and 2 bases from J, the junction contained 6 bases not matched to a gene. Broader study findings: Rises in breadth and depth of Spike-specific TCRs came after two AZD1222 doses. Unmutated variant regions reportedly attract nearly half of all spike-specific TCRs.

The sequence derives from an adult in good health. The V and J genes are TRBV27 and TRBJ2-5; 12 nucleotides align to TRBD2. The sample in question was peripheral blood, obtained on day 0 of AZD1222 vaccination. The CDR3 is CASSEGLAGLQETQYF. In DNA form, the CDR3 reads TGTGCCAGCAGTGAGGGACTAGCGGGCCTACAAGAGACCCAGTACTTC.